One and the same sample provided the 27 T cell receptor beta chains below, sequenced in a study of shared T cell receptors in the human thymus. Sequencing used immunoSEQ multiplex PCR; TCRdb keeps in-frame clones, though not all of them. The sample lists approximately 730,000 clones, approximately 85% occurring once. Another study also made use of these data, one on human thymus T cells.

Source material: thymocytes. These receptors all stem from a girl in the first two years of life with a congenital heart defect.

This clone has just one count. The CDR3 region has the DNA TGTGCCAGCAGCTTGGAGTCGGGGAAGTACAACTATGGCTACACCTTC. Translation: CASSLESGKYNYGYTF. This chain links TRBV5-4 with TRBJ1-2; D not resolved. Germline CDR1 and CDR2: SGHNT and YYREEE (reference sequence). Deletions cut 0 bases from V and 2 bases from J, with 14 bases between. The length of the CDR3 is 16 residues.

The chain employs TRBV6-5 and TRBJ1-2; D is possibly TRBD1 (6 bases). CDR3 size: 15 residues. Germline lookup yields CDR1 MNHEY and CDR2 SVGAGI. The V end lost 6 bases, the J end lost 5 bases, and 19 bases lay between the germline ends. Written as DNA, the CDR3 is TGTGCCAGCAGCCCCGGGACACCCCCTCGATATGGCTACACCTTC. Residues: CASSPGTPPRYGYTF.

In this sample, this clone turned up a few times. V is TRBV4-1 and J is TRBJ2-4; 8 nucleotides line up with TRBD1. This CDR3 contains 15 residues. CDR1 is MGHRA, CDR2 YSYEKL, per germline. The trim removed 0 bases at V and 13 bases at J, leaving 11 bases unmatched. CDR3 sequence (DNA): TGCGCCAGCAGCCAAGACGCGGACAGGGCGAACAGCCAGTACTTC. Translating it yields CASSQDADRANSQYF.

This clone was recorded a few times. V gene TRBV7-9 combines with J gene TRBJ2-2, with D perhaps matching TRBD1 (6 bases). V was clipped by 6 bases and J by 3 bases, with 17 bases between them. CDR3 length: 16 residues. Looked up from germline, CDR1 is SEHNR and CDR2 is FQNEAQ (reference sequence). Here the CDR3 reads CASSRDWPGDTGELFF. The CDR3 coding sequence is TGTGCCAGCAGTCGAGACTGGCCAGGGGACACCGGGGAGCTGTTTTTT. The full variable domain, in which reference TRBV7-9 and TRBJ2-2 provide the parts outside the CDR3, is DTGVSQNPRHKITKRGQNVTFRCDPISEHNRLYWYRQTLGQGPEFLTYFQNEAQLEKSRLLSDRFSAERPKGSFSTLEIQRTEQGDSAMYLCASSRDWPGDTGELFFGEGSRLTVL.

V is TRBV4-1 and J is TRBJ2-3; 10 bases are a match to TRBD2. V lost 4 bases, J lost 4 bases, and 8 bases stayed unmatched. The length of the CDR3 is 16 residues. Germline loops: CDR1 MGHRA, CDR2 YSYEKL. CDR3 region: CASSRQLAGRADTQYF. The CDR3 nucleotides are TGCGCCAGCAGCCGCCAACTAGCGGGGCGAGCAGATACGCAGTATTTT.

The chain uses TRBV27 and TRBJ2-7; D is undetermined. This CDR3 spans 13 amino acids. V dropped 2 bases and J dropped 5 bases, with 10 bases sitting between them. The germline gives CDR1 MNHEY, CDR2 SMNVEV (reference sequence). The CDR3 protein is CASSLGVYDEQYF. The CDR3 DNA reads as TGTGCCAGCAGTTTAGGAGTTTACGACGAGCAGTACTTC.

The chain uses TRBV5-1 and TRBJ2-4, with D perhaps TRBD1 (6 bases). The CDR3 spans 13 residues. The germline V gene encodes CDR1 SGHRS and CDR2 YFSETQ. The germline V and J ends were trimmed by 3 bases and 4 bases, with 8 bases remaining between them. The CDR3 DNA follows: TGCGCCAGCAGCTGGACAGATAAAAACATTCAGTACTTC. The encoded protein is CASSWTDKNIQYF.

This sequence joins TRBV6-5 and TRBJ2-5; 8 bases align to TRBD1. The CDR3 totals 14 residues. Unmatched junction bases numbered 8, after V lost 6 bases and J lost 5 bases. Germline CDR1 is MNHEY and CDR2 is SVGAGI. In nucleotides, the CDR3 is TGTGCCAGCAGCCAACAGGGGGTTTTGGAGACCCAGTACTTC. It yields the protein CASSQQGVLETQYF.

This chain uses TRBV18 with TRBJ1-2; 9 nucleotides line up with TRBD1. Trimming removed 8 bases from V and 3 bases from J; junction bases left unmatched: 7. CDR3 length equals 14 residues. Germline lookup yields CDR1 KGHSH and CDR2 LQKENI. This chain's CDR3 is CASRTGGADYGYTF. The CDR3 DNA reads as TGTGCCAGCCGAACAGGGGGCGCGGACTATGGCTACACCTTC.

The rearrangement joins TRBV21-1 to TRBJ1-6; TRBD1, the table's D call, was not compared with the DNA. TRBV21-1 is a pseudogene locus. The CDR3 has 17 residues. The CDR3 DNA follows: TGTGCCAGCAGCAAACCAGGTAGACAGGGGCATAATTCACCCCTCCACTTT. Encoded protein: CASSKPGRQGHNSPLHF.

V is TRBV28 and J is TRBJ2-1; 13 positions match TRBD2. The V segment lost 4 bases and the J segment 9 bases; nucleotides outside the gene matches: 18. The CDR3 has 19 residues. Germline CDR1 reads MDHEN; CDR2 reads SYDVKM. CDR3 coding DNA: TGTGCCAGCAGTTCCCCGAAGCGGGGACTAGCGGGGCTAAGGAGTGAGCAGTTCTTC. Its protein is CASSSPKRGLAGLRSEQFF.

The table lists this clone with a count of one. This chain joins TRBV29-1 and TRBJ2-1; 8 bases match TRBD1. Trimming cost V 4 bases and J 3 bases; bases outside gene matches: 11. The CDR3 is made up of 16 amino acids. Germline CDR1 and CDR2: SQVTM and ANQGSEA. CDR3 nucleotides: TGCAGCGTTGTCCCAGGGGGCTACGACGGCTACAATGAGCAGTTCTTC. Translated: CSVVPGGYDGYNEQFF.

The CDR3 DNA is TGTGCCAGCAGCTTATCGGCGGAGTTAGCTAATGAAAAACTGTTTTTT. Residues: CASSLSAELANEKLFF. The gene calls are TRBV7-9 and TRBJ1-4; D is unclear. V was clipped by 2 bases and J by 3 bases, with 13 bases between them. The CDR3 extends over 16 amino acids. The germline gives CDR1 SEHNR, CDR2 FQNEAQ (reference sequence).

The CDR3 region has the DNA TGTGCCAGCGCCAGGACAGGGACTAGCACAGATACGCAGTATTTT. It codes for CASARTGTSTDTQYF. This chain uses TRBV25-1 with TRBJ2-3; TRBD1 aligns across 8 bases. CDR3 size: 15 residues. The germline gives CDR1 MGHDK, CDR2 SYGVNS. The junction had 7 bases not matched to a gene; V was cut back by 8 bases and J by 0 bases.

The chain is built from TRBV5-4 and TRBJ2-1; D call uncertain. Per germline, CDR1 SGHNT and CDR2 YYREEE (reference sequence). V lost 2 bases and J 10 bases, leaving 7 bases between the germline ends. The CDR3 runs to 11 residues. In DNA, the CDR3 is TGTGCCAGCAGCTTTGGGCCAGAGCAGTTCTTC. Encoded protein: CASSFGPEQFF.

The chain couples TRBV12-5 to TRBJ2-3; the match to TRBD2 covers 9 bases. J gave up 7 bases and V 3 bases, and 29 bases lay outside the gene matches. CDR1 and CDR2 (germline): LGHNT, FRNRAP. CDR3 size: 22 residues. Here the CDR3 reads CASGLVRGGIQAQIRSINTQYF. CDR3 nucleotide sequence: TGTGCTAGTGGTTTAGTGCGGGGGGGTATTCAAGCACAGATACGCAGTATAAATACGCAGTATTTT.

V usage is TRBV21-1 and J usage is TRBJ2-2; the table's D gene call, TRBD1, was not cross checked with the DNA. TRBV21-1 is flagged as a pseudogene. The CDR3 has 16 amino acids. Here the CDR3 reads CASSAQGDQTPGELFF. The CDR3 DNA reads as TGTGCCAGCAGCGCACAGGGGGATCAGACGCCCGGGGAGCTGTTTTTT.

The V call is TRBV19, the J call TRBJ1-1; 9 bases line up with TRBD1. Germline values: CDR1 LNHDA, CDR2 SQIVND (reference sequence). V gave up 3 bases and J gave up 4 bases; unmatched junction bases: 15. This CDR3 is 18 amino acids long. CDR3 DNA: TGTGCCAGTAGTATGGGGACAGGGCCCACACCCTCCCTCACTGAAGCTTTCTTT. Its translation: CASSMGTGPTPSLTEAFF.

Here the CDR3 reads CASSTPREKLFF. The CDR3 coding sequence is TGTGCCAGTAGTACCCCGAGGGAAAAACTGTTTTTT. This chain joins TRBV19 and TRBJ1-4, with D hard to call. The CDR3 loop spans 12 amino acids. Germline V CDR1 and CDR2: LNHDA, SQIVND (reference sequence). The V gene lost 4 bases and the J gene lost 8 bases, with 8 bases spanning the gap.

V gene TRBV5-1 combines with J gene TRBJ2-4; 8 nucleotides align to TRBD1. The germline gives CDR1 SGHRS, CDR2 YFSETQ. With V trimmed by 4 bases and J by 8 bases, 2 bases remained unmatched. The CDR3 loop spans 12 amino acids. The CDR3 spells CASSVQGDIQYF. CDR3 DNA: TGCGCCAGCAGCGTACAGGGGGACATTCAGTACTTC.

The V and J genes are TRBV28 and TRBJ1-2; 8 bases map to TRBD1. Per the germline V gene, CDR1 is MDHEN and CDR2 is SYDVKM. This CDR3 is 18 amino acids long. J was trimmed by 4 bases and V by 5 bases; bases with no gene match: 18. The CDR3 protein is CASSPWTGRISDSYGYTF. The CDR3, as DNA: TGTGCCAGCAGTCCATGGACAGGGCGGATCTCAGATTCCTATGGCTACACCTTC.

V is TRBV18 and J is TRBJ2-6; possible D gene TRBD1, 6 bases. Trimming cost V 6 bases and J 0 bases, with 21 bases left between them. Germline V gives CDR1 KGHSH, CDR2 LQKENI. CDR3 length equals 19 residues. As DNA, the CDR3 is TGTGCCAGCTCGATCAGGGGTCCCAACTCTTACTCTGGGGCCAACGTCCTGACTTTC. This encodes CASSIRGPNSYSGANVLTF.

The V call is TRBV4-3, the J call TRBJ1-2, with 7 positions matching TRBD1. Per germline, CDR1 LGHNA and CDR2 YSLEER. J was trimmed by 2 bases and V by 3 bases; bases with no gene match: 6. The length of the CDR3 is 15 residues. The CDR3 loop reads CASSQAGTANYGYTF. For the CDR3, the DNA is TGCGCCAGCAGCCAGGCGGGGACAGCAAACTATGGCTACACCTTC.

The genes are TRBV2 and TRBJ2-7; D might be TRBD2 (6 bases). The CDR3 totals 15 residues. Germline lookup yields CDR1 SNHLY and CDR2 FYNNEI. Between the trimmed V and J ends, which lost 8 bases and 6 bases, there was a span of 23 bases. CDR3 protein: CASAEGIMAEGEQYF. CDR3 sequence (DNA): TGTGCCAGCGCCGAGGGAATAATGGCGGAGGGCGAGCAGTACTTC.

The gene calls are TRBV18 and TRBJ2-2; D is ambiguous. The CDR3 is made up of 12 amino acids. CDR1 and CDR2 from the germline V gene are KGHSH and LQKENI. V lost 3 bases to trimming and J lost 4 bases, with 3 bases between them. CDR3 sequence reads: CASSPSTGELFF. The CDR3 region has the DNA TGTGCCAGCTCACCCTCCACCGGGGAGCTGTTTTTT.

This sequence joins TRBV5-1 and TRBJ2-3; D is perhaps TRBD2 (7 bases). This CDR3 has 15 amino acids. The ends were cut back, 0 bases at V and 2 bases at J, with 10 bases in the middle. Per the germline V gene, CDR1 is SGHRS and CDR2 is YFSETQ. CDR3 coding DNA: TGCGCCAGCAGCTTGGCGGGGGGCCACACAGATACGCAGTATTTT. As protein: CASSLAGGHTDTQYF.

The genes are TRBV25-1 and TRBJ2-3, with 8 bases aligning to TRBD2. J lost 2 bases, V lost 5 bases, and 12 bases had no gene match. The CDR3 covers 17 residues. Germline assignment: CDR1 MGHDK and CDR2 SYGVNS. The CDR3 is CASSLTPGLDLTDTQYF. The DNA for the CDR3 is TGTGCCAGCAGTCTCACGCCGGGACTAGATCTCACAGATACGCAGTATTTT.